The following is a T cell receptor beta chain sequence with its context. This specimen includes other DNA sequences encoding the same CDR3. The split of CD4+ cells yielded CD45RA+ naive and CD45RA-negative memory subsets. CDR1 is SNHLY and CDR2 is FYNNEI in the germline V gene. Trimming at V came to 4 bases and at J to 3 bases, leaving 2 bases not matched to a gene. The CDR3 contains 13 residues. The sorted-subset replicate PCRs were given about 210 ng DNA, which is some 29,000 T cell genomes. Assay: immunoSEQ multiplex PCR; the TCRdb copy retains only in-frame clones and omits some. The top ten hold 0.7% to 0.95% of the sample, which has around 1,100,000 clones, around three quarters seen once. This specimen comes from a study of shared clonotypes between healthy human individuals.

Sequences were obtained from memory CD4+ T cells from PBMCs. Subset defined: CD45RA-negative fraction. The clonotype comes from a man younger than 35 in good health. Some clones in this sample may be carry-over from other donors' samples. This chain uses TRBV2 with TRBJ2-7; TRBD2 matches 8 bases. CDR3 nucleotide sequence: TGTGCCAGCAGTGTTCTAGCGGGCTACGAGCAGTACTTC. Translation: CASSVLAGYEQYF.